Shown below are 25 T cell receptor beta chains from a single sample sequenced in a study of PD-1 blockade in classical Hodgkin lymphoma. Every single patient, without exception, relapsed after autologous stem cell transplantation, and brentuximab vedotin exposure varied. Method: immunoSEQ multiplex PCR; TCRdb's copy keeps in-frame clones and lacks some. The data show fewer than 100,000 clones, with about nine tenths seen just once and roughly a fifth held by the top ten. This sample comprised peripheral blood mononuclear cells (PBMCs), obtained at baseline. These receptors were taken from a human donor with classical Hodgkin lymphoma.

This clone is a singleton in its sample. V gene TRBV10-3 combines with J gene TRBJ1-1, with D possibly matching TRBD1 (6 bases). V was trimmed by 3 bases and J by 3 bases, leaving 14 bases between them. The germline V gene has CDR1 ENHRY and CDR2 SYGVKD. This CDR3 has 15 amino acids. The CDR3 bases are TGTGCCATCAGTGACCCCGGACAGAGTCACACTGAAGCTTTCTTT. Protein product: CAISDPGQSHTEAFF.

The chain links TRBV7-2 to TRBJ2-7; D is unclear. In germline, CDR1 is SGHTA, CDR2 FQGNSA. V dropped 1 base and J dropped 5 bases, with 12 bases sitting between them. The CDR3 is made up of 14 amino acids. CDR3 sequence: CASSLVAKRNEQYF. The CDR3 bases are TGTGCCAGCAGCTTAGTGGCCAAAAGAAACGAGCAGTACTTC.

The chain joins TRBV28 to TRBJ2-1, with D perhaps being TRBD1 or TRBD2 (5 bases each). This CDR3 is built from 16 residues. Germline assignment: CDR1 MDHEN and CDR2 SYDVKM. The V end lost 3 bases, the J end lost 9 bases, and 21 bases lay between the germline ends. The CDR3 here is CASSFGGRGQGSEQFF. CDR3 coding DNA: TGTGCCAGCAGTTTTGGGGGTAGGGGTCAAGGGAGTGAGCAGTTCTTC.

This chain uses TRBV12-5 with TRBJ1-2, with D unclear. V lost 9 bases and J lost 6, with 14 bases in between. The V gene's germline CDR1 is LGHNT and CDR2 FRNRAP. The CDR3 has 12 residues. The CDR3 is CASSDLGDGYTF. The CDR3, as DNA: TGTGCTAGCTCTGACCTCGGGGATGGCTACACCTTC.

This clone was counted once. The rearrangement joins TRBV11-2 to TRBJ1-2; D call uncertain. The CDR3 is made up of 12 amino acids. The germline V gene encodes CDR1 SGHAT and CDR2 FQNNGV. V lost 4 bases and J 4 bases, leaving 7 bases between the germline ends. CDR3: CASSSERYGYTF. CDR3 sequence (DNA): TGTGCCAGCAGCTCAGAACGCTATGGCTACACCTTC.

The J gene is TRBJ2-5, the V gene TRBV5-1; 11 nucleotides match TRBD2. Germline V gene sequence: CDR1 SGHRS, CDR2 YFSETQ. The CDR3 sequence is 14 residues long. V was clipped by 5 bases and J by 1 base; unmatched bases: 1. The chain's CDR3 is CASRGTSGQETQYF. The CDR3, as DNA: TGCGCCAGCAGGGGGACTAGCGGCCAAGAGACCCAGTACTTC.

V gene TRBV6-1 combines with J gene TRBJ1-1; 8 positions agree with TRBD1. The CDR3 is 14 residues long. V was clipped by 6 bases and J by 1 base; unmatched bases: 4. Per the germline V gene, CDR1 is MNHNS and CDR2 is SASEGT. CDR3 region: CASSRTGTNTEAFF. The CDR3 bases are TGTGCCAGCAGCAGGACAGGGACGAACACTGAAGCTTTCTTT.

This chain joins TRBV27 and TRBJ2-1, with TRBD2 matching over 9 bases. The junction had 4 bases not matched to a gene; V was cut back by 0 bases and J by 4 bases. The CDR3 has 16 residues. Germline CDR1 reads MNHEY; CDR2 reads SMNVEV (reference sequence). CDR3 sequence reads: CASSLSALAGYNEQFF. The CDR3 DNA reads as TGTGCCAGCAGTTTATCTGCGCTAGCGGGATACAATGAGCAGTTCTTC.

The chain joins TRBV19 to TRBJ1-2; D is uncertain. Trimming took 3 bases from V and 4 from J, leaving 18 bases between them. The CDR3 is 16 residues long. Germline CDR1 and CDR2: LNHDA and SQIVND (reference sequence). The chain's CDR3 is CASSIDPRPLFYGYTF. The DNA of the CDR3 is TGTGCCAGTAGTATTGACCCCAGGCCTCTTTTCTATGGCTACACCTTC.

This clone occurred once. The V gene is TRBV7-2, the J gene TRBJ2-5; TRBD2 is a possible D gene (6 bases). Germline V gene lookup returns CDR1 SGHTA and CDR2 FQGNSA. Deletions cut 6 bases from V and 5 bases from J, with 16 bases between. The CDR3 has 14 residues. The CDR3 DNA sequence: TGTGCCAGCAGACAGCGGGCGTCCGGGGAGACCCAGTACTTC. The encoded protein is CASRQRASGETQYF.

In its sample, this clone was seen a few times. This chain connects TRBV5-4 to TRBJ2-6; D not certain. Germline values: CDR1 SGHNT, CDR2 YYREEE (reference sequence). V was trimmed by 0 bases and J by 3 bases, leaving 7 bases between them. This CDR3 has 15 amino acids. CDR3 coding DNA: TGTGCCAGCAGCTTGGGGTTGTTTGGGGCCAACGTCCTGACTTTC. This gives the protein CASSLGLFGANVLTF.

CDR3 amino acids: CASSPMGGYYGYTF. The DNA of the CDR3 is TGTGCCAGCAGCCCGATGGGCGGCTACTATGGCTACACCTTC. J is TRBJ1-2 and V is TRBV7-2; D not certain. Trimming left V 5 bases short and J 3 bases short, with 13 bases between. CDR1 and CDR2 from the germline V gene are SGHTA and FQGNSA. There are 14 residues in the CDR3.

The rearrangement joins TRBV19 to TRBJ1-3; TRBD1 agrees at 10 bases. V shed 4 bases and J 8 bases; nucleotides not matched to a gene: 8. The germline V gene has CDR1 LNHDA and CDR2 SQIVND (reference sequence). The CDR3 is made up of 15 amino acids. Written as DNA, the CDR3 is TGTGCCAGTAGTACGGACAGGGGGGGCCTGGACACCATATATTTT. Translated: CASSTDRGGLDTIYF.

The V gene is TRBV4-2, the J gene TRBJ2-7, with 8 positions matching TRBD1. V gave up 1 base and J gave up 2 bases; unmatched junction bases: 4. The CDR3 consists of 15 residues. Per the germline V gene, CDR1 is LGHNA and CDR2 is YNFKEQ. The CDR3: CASSQGSGGPYEQYF. The CDR3 DNA follows: TGTGCCAGCAGCCAAGGGTCAGGGGGCCCCTACGAGCAGTACTTC.

The J gene is TRBJ2-1, the V gene TRBV7-2, with D possibly matching TRBD2 (5 bases). The germline gives CDR1 SGHTA, CDR2 FQGNSA. The ends were cut back, 4 bases at V and 5 bases at J, with 12 bases in the middle. The CDR3 is 14 residues long. The CDR3 DNA reads as TGTGCCAGCAGCTGGCTAGCCGAGAACAATGAGCAGTTCTTC. Amino acid sequence: CASSWLAENNEQFF.

This sequence joins TRBV7-2 and TRBJ2-3; D might be TRBD1 or TRBD2, each matching 6 bases. Germline V CDR1 and CDR2: SGHTA, FQGNSA. Trimming pared 5 bases from V and 1 base from J, leaving 10 bases between. CDR3 size: 14 residues. The CDR3 nucleotides read TGTGCCAGCAGCCCCGGGGGCGGCACAGATACGCAGTATTTT. Residues: CASSPGGGTDTQYF.

CDR3 residues: CASSLISGMGNEQFF. CDR3 DNA sequence: TGTGCCAGCAGCTTAATTAGCGGGATGGGCAATGAGCAGTTCTTC. The chain employs TRBV7-2 and TRBJ2-1; 8 nucleotides match TRBD2. V was clipped by 2 bases and J by 6 bases; unmatched bases: 6. This CDR3 region has 15 residues. The germline CDR1 and CDR2 sequences are SGHTA and FQGNSA.

This rearrangement joins TRBV18 to TRBJ2-2, with TRBD2 matching over 7 bases. After removal of 3 bases from V and 3 bases from J, the junction contained 4 bases not matched to a gene. The CDR3 length is 15 residues. Germline CDR1 is KGHSH and CDR2 is LQKENI. The CDR3 region is CASSPFRGDTGELFF. The CDR3 DNA reads as TGTGCCAGCTCACCTTTTCGGGGGGACACCGGGGAGCTGTTTTTT.

This chain connects TRBV19 to TRBJ1-2; D gene unclear. The CDR3 has 15 amino acids. V gave up 1 base and J gave up 4 bases, with 13 bases separating them. In germline, CDR1 is LNHDA, CDR2 SQIVND (reference sequence). CDR3 bases: TGTGCCAGTAGTATAGGACCGACCAACGTCTATGGCTACACCTTC. Translation: CASSIGPTNVYGYTF.

This clone was counted once. The gene calls are TRBV12-2 and TRBJ1-1; the table's D call, TRBD1, has no DNA check behind it. TRBV12-2 is shown as a pseudogene. CDR3 length: 15 residues. CDR3 in DNA: TGTGCAAGTCGCTTCCTCCAGGGGATAAACACTGAAGCTTTCTTT. Its translation: CASRFLQGINTEAFF.

The gene calls are TRBV30 and TRBJ2-7; D unclear. The CDR3 totals 12 residues. V was trimmed by 2 bases and J by 6 bases, leaving 11 bases between them. Germline CDR1 GTSNPN, CDR2 SVGIG (reference sequence). In DNA form, the CDR3 reads TGTGCCTGGAGTTTTCAGGTGGGCGAGCAGTACTTC. Residues: CAWSFQVGEQYF.

V usage is TRBV18 and J usage is TRBJ2-3; 10 bases are a match to TRBD2. Germline trimming cut 0 bases from V and 3 bases from J; bases unmatched to any gene: 6. This CDR3 region has 17 residues. Germline CDR1 reads KGHSH; CDR2 reads LQKENI. The DNA for the CDR3 is TGTGCCAGCTCACCACCCCTAGCGGGAGCTAGGACAGATACGCAGTATTTT. Translated, it gives CASSPPLAGARTDTQYF.

This clone was recorded once. The chain joins TRBV19 to TRBJ2-3; D might be TRBD2 (5 bases). CDR1 LNHDA and CDR2 SQIVND come from the germline V gene (reference sequence). Trimming stripped 6 bases from V and 8 bases from J, with 24 bases between. The CDR3 spans 16 residues. The CDR3 is CASRSDRSEEFGTQYF. CDR3 DNA sequence: TGTGCCAGTAGGTCTGATAGGTCGGAGGAATTTGGTACGCAGTATTTT.

This chain connects TRBV27 to TRBJ2-7, with unresolved D. Trimming stripped 3 bases from V and 4 bases from J, with 22 bases between. This CDR3 is 17 amino acids long. Germline CDR1 and CDR2: MNHEY and SMNVEV (reference sequence). CDR3: CASSLGRRGIGGYEQYF. CDR3 DNA: TGTGCCAGCAGTTTGGGCCGGCGAGGTATAGGTGGGTACGAGCAGTACTTC.

The V call is TRBV10-3, the J call TRBJ1-1; D remains ambiguous. The CDR3 totals 13 residues. Per germline, CDR1 ENHRY and CDR2 SYGVKD. Trimming shortened V by 4 bases and J by 5 bases, and 11 bases separated the two germline ends. CDR3 DNA sequence: TGTGCCATCAGTGGAGGGATTGGGACTGAAGCTTTCTTT. Residues: CAISGGIGTEAFF.